This entry lists 24 T cell receptor beta chains sequenced from one sample in a study of early T cells in non-severe SARS-CoV-2 infection. TCRdb passed the 5' RACE reads through MiXCR, listing each CDR3 protein once. This sample carries about 29,000 distinct CDR3 sequences, 4.5% of them seen once, and the ten largest clones take 5.5% to 7%. The sample consisted of whole blood. These receptors originate from an adult who was a healthcare worker with PCR-confirmed SARS-CoV-2 infection or an uninfected control (not recorded which).

The V gene is TRBV4-3, the J gene TRBJ1-6; D uncertain. Trimming left V 0 bases short and J 5 bases short, with 2 bases between. Looked up from germline, CDR1 is LGHNA and CDR2 is YSLEER. This CDR3 has 13 amino acids. The CDR3 region is CASSQEDNSPLHF. The CDR3 DNA is TGCGCCAGCAGCCAAGAGGATAATTCACCCCTCCACTTT.

This clonotype was counted at least ten times. The chain joins TRBV5-1 to TRBJ1-3, with D possibly matching TRBD1 (5 bases). The V gene's germline CDR1 is SGHRS and CDR2 YFSETQ. V gave up 4 bases and J gave up 3 bases, with 14 bases separating them. The CDR3 is 15 amino acids. The CDR3 coding sequence is TGCGCCAGCAGCCTTGACAGTAGCTTTGGAAACACCATATATTTT. Translated: CASSLDSSFGNTIYF. The complete variable domain, with remaining parts taken from reference TRBV5-1 and TRBJ1-3, reads KAGVTQTPRYLIKTRGQQVTLSCSPISGHRSVSWYQQTPGQGLQFLFEYFSETQRNKGNFPGRFSGRQFSNSRSEMNVSTLELGDSALYLCASSLDSSFGNTIYFGEGSWLTVV.

This clonotype was counted many times. J is TRBJ1-1 and V is TRBV10-3; D might be TRBD1 (5 bases). Germline values: CDR1 ENHRY, CDR2 SYGVKD. V dropped 3 bases and J dropped 11 bases, with 22 bases sitting between them. The CDR3 contains 15 residues. CDR3 DNA: TGTGCCATCAGTGATCCAACTTGGGGACCGGCGGATGCTTTCTTT. Translated: CAISDPTWGPADAFF.

This clonotype came up many times. The CDR3 is CASSQAGYSRSETQYF. The CDR3 DNA reads as TGCGCCAGCAGCCAAGCAGGGTACTCCCGGTCGGAGACCCAGTACTTC. The rearrangement uses TRBV4-1 and TRBJ2-5; D is perhaps TRBD1 (5 bases). Germline CDR1 and CDR2: MGHRA and YSYEKL. The CDR3 runs to 16 residues. V gave up 1 base and J gave up 5 bases, with 17 bases separating them.

This clonotype was counted a few times. The chain uses TRBV7-8 and TRBJ2-5; D possibly corresponds to TRBD2 (5 bases). This CDR3 contains 14 residues. CDR1 and CDR2 from the germline V gene are SGHVS and FQNEAQ. V was shortened by 5 bases and J by 9 bases, with 19 bases between the two germline ends. The DNA of the CDR3 is TGTGCCAGCAGCCCCGCCTGGGGAGAGGCGGCCCAGTACTTC. This translates into CASSPAWGEAAQYF.

This chain links TRBV10-3 with TRBJ1-1; TRBD1 is a possible D gene (5 bases). The germline CDR1 and CDR2 sequences are ENHRY and SYGVKD. Trimming cost V 3 bases and J 3 bases, with 11 bases left between them. This CDR3 spans 14 amino acids. The CDR3 is CAISERGRDTEAFF. The CDR3 nucleotides read TGTGCCATCAGTGAACGGGGGAGGGACACTGAAGCTTTCTTT.

This clonotype has at least ten counts. The DNA of the CDR3 is TGTGCCAGCAGGCCCACGGGACCGTCGAATCAGCCCCAGCATTTT. Its protein is CASRPTGPSNQPQHF. The chain uses TRBV6-5 and TRBJ1-5, with a possible D match to TRBD1 (5 bases). The length of the CDR3 is 15 residues. Germline-derived CDR1 and CDR2 are MNHEY and SVGAGI. The germline V and J ends were trimmed by 6 bases and 4 bases, with 16 bases remaining between them.

This clonotype was detected ten times or more. This chain connects TRBV5-1 to TRBJ2-6, with D possibly matching TRBD2 (5 bases). The germline CDR1 and CDR2 sequences are SGHRS and YFSETQ. This CDR3 spans 16 amino acids. Deletions cut 1 base from V and 0 bases from J, with 8 bases between. CDR3 nucleotides: TGCGCCAGCAGCTTGACGGGGTCCTCTGGGGCCAACGTCCTGACTTTC. Its translation is CASSLTGSSGANVLTF.

V gene TRBV7-6 combines with J gene TRBJ2-1, with D possibly matching TRBD2 (6 bases). This CDR3 has 15 residues. Trimming took 7 bases from V and 7 from J, leaving 20 bases between them. The germline CDR1 and CDR2 sequences are SGHVS and FNYEAQ. CDR3 sequence: CASTLGASEGNEQFF. The CDR3 nucleotides are TGTGCCAGCACCCTCGGGGCTAGCGAAGGAAATGAGCAGTTCTTC.

This clonotype has ten or more counts. The rearrangement uses TRBV7-6 and TRBJ2-7, with a tentative D call TRBD1 (7 bases). The CDR3 extends over 11 amino acids. Germline lookup yields CDR1 SGHVS and CDR2 FNYEAQ. Trimming pared 5 bases from V and 6 bases from J, leaving 8 bases between. The CDR3 region is CASSQGGEQYF. The CDR3 bases are TGTGCCAGCAGCCAGGGGGGCGAGCAGTACTTC.

The CDR3 loop is CASKEGSYNEQFF. The CDR3 DNA reads as TGTGCCAGCAAAGAGGGGTCCTACAATGAGCAGTTCTTC. The chain has TRBV2 and TRBJ2-1; tentatively, D is TRBD1 or TRBD2 (5 bases each). This CDR3 comprises 13 residues. CDR1 SNHLY and CDR2 FYNNEI come from the germline V gene. The V end was cut by 7 bases, the J end by 1 base, with 8 bases between.

This clonotype was seen repeatedly, ten times or more. The rearrangement uses TRBV6-5 and TRBJ1-2; D is perhaps TRBD1 (5 bases). In germline, CDR1 is MNHEY, CDR2 SVGAGI. There are 16 residues in the CDR3. Between the trimmed V and J ends, which lost 5 bases and 0 bases, there was a span of 16 bases. The CDR3 DNA sequence: TGTGCCAGCAGTACTAACGCCGACAGAGCTAACTATGGCTACACCTTC. The encoded protein is CASSTNADRANYGYTF.

In this sample, this clonotype turned up many times. This chain links TRBV5-1 with TRBJ1-2; D is unresolved. Trimming took 4 bases from V and 2 from J, leaving 12 bases between them. The CDR3 covers 14 residues. The germline CDR1 and CDR2 sequences are SGHRS and YFSETQ. The CDR3 loop reads CASSVGDANYGYTF. CDR3 nucleotide sequence: TGCGCCAGCAGCGTCGGAGATGCAAACTATGGCTACACCTTC.

This clonotype was recorded at least ten times. The V call is TRBV6-1, the J call TRBJ1-1, with 9 bases that match TRBD1. The germline CDR1 and CDR2 sequences are MNHNS and SASEGT. This CDR3 region has 13 residues. Trimming took 6 bases from V and 7 from J; bases not matched to a gene: 6. CDR3 amino acids: CASRTGQGYEAFF. Here the CDR3 DNA reads TGTGCCAGCAGGACCGGACAGGGGTATGAAGCTTTCTTT.

This clonotype came up many times. The chain recombines TRBV5-1 with TRBJ1-4; the match to TRBD1 covers 7 bases. CDR1 is SGHRS, CDR2 YFSETQ, per germline. The CDR3 totals 13 residues. J gave up 7 bases and V 0 bases, and 0 bases lay outside the gene matches. CDR3 residues: CASSLGQGEKLFF. CDR3 DNA sequence: TGCGCCAGCAGCTTGGGACAGGGTGAAAAACTGTTTTTT.

This sequence joins TRBV7-9 and TRBJ2-7; 10 nucleotides line up with TRBD1. The CDR3 loop spans 14 amino acids. Germline V CDR1 and CDR2: SEHNR, FQNEAQ (reference sequence). The V gene end was trimmed by 4 bases and the J gene end by 5 bases; junction bases not matched to a gene: 5. The CDR3 nucleotides read TGTGCCAGCAGCTCGGTGGGACAGGGGAACGAGCAGTACTTC. Its protein is CASSSVGQGNEQYF.

This clonotype has only a few counts. The rearrangement uses TRBV5-1 and TRBJ1-1; tentatively, D is TRBD1 (6 bases). Trimming left V 0 bases short and J 5 bases short, with 8 bases between. This CDR3 is 13 amino acids long. The germline V gene encodes CDR1 SGHRS and CDR2 YFSETQ. In DNA form, the CDR3 reads TGCGCCAGCAGCTTGGCAGGGGAGACTGAAGCTTTCTTT. It specifies CASSLAGETEAFF.

Worth noting for this clonotype: A much more abundant neighbour one base away suggests this may be a read error. The CDR3 bases are TGCGGTGCTGGACAGGGTCAAGAGACCCAGTACTTC. Protein sequence: CGAGQGQETQYF. The rearrangement links TRBV20-1 to TRBJ2-5; 8 nucleotides align to TRBD1. CDR1 and CDR2 from the germline V gene are DFQATT and SNEGSKA (reference sequence). There are 12 residues in the CDR3.

This clonotype was counted at least ten times. This chain connects TRBV12-3 or TRBV12-4 to TRBJ2-5; TRBD1 agrees at 11 bases. V gave up 5 bases and J gave up 13 bases; unmatched junction bases: 6. The CDR3 loop spans 12 amino acids. The DNA for the CDR3 is TGTGCCAGCAGTAGGACAGGGGGCGGCAGGTACTTC. Its protein is CASSRTGGGRYF.

In its sample, this clonotype was seen many times. The chain uses TRBV6-1 and TRBJ2-4; 7 positions agree with TRBD2. Germline CDR1 is MNHNS and CDR2 is SASEGT. The CDR3 contains 17 residues. J lost 0 bases, V lost 0 bases, and 5 bases had no gene match. The CDR3 loop is CASSEAGGRLAKNIQYF. The DNA of the CDR3 is TGTGCCAGCAGTGAAGCGGGGGGGAGACTAGCCAAAAACATTCAGTACTTC.

This rearrangement joins TRBV3-1 to TRBJ1-1; 7 nucleotides align to TRBD1. J lost 2 bases, V lost 3 bases, and 3 bases had no gene match. This CDR3 region has 14 residues. CDR1 and CDR2 from the germline V gene are LGHDT and YNNKEL (reference sequence). The CDR3 loop is CASSQWDSNTEAFF. CDR3 DNA sequence: TGTGCCAGCAGCCAGTGGGACAGCAACACTGAAGCTTTCTTT.

Within the sample, this clonotype is medium-sized. V and J are TRBV5-8 and TRBJ2-6, with D unresolved. The germline gives CDR1 SGHTS, CDR2 YDEGEE. Trimming cost V 5 bases and J 0 bases, with 12 bases left between them. The CDR3 runs to 16 residues. In DNA form, the CDR3 reads TGTGCCAGCAGGCATTCAAGCAACTCTGGGGCCAACGTCCTGACTTTC. This sequence encodes CASRHSSNSGANVLTF.

In its sample, this clonotype was seen a few times. V gene TRBV5-1 combines with J gene TRBJ2-3; 7 nucleotides agree with TRBD2. This CDR3 is 14 amino acids long. Germline values: CDR1 SGHRS, CDR2 YFSETQ. J was trimmed by 4 bases and V by 4 bases; bases with no gene match: 6. This CDR3 reads CASSPSAGADTQYF. As DNA, the CDR3 is TGCGCCAGCAGCCCCTCCGCGGGGGCAGATACGCAGTATTTT.

This clonotype has a count of ten or more. The chain joins TRBV11-2 to TRBJ2-7, with D perhaps matching TRBD1 or TRBD2 (5 bases each). This CDR3 is built from 14 residues. The V and J ends lost 5 bases and 3 bases respectively, with 14 bases between them. CDR1 is SGHAT, CDR2 FQNNGV, per germline. DNA for the CDR3: TGTGCCAGCAGCCCAGCAGGGAGCGTCTACGAGCAGTACTTC. It translates to CASSPAGSVYEQYF.